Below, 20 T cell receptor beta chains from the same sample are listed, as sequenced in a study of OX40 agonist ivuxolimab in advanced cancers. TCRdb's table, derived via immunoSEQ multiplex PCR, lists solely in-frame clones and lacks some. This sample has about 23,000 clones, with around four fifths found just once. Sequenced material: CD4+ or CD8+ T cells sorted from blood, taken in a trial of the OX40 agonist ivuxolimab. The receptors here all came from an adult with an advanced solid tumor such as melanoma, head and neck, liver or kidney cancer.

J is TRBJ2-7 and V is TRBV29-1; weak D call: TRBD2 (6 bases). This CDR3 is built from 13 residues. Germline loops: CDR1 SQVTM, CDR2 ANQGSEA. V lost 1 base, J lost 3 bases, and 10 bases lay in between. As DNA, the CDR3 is TGCAGCGTTGAAGGGAGGGAAAGCTACGAGCAGTACTTC. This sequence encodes CSVEGRESYEQYF.

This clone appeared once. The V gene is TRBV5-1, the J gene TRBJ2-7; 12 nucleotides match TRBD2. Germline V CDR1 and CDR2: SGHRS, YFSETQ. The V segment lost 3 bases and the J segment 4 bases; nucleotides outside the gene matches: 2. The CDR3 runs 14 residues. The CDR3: CASSSSGRAYEQYF. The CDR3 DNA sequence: TGCGCCAGCAGCTCTAGCGGGAGGGCTTACGAGCAGTACTTC.

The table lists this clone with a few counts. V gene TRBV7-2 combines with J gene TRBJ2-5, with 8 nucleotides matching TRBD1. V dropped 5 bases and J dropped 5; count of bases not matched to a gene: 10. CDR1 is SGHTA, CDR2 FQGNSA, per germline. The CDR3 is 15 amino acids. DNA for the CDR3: TGTGCCAGCAGCCGCCACAGGGGGTCAGGGGAGACCCAGTACTTC. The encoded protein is CASSRHRGSGETQYF.

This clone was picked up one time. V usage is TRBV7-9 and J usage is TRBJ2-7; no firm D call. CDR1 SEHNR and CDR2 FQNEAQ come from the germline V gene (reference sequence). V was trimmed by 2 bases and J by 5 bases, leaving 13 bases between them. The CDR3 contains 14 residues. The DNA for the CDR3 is TGTGCCAGCAGCTTACAAGGGTTTTTACACGAGCAGTACTTC. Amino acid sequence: CASSLQGFLHEQYF.

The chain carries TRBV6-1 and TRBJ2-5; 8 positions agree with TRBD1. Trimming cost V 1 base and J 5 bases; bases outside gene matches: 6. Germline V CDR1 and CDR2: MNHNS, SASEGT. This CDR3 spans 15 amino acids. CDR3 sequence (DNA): TGTGCCAGCAGTGAAGGTGGGGCAGGGGGCGAGACCCAGTACTTC. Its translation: CASSEGGAGGETQYF.

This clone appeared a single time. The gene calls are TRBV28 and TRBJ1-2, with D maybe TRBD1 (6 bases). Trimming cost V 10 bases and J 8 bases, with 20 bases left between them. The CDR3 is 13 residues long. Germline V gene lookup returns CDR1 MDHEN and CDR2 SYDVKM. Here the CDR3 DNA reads TGTGCCACCAATCAACGCGGGACACGGGGCTACACCTTC. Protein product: CATNQRGTRGYTF.

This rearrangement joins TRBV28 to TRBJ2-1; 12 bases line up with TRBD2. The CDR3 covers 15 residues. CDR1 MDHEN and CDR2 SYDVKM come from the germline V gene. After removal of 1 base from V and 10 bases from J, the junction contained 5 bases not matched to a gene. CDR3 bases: TGTGCCAGCAGTTTATCCCTAGCGGGGGGGCTCGAGCAGTTCTTC. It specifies CASSLSLAGGLEQFF.

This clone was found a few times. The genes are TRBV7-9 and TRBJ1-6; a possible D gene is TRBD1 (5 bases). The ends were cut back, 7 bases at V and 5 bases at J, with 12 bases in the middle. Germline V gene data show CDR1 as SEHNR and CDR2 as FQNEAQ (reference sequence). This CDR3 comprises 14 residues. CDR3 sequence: CASTLGGDNSPLHF. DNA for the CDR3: TGTGCCAGCACCTTGGGGGGGGATAATTCACCCCTCCACTTT. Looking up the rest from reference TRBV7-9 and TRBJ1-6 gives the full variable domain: DTGVSQNPRHKITKRGQNVTFRCDPISEHNRLYWYRQTLGQGPEFLTYFQNEAQLEKSRLLSDRFSAERPKGSFSTLEIQRTEQGDSAMYLCASTLGGDNSPLHFGNGTRLTVT.

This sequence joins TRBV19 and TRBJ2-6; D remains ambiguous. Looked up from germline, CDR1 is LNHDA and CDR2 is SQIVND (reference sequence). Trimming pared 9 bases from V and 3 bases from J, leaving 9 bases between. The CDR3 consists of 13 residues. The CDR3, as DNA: TGTGCCAGCCGTTTAAGTGGGGCCAACGTCCTGACTTTC. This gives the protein CASRLSGANVLTF.

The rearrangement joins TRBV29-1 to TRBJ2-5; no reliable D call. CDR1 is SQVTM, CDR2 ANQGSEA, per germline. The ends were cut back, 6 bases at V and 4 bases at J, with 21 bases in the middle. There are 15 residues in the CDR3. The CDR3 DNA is TGCAGCGTGGAAAAGACATCCCGAGGTGGAGAGACCCAGTACTTC. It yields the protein CSVEKTSRGGETQYF.

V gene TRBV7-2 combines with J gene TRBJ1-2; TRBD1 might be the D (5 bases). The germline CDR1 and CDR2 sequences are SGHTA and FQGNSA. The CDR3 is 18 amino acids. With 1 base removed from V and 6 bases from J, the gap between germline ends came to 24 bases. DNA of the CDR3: TGTGCCAGCAGCTTAGGTTTTACGGGGGTCTCGACCCGGGATGGCTACACCTTC. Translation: CASSLGFTGVSTRDGYTF.

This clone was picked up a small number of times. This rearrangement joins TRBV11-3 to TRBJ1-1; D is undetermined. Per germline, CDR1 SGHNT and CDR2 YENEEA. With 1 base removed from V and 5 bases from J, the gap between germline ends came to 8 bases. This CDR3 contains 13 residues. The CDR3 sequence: CASSLGKGTEAFF. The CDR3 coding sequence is TGTGCCAGCAGCTTAGGGAAAGGGACTGAAGCTTTCTTT.

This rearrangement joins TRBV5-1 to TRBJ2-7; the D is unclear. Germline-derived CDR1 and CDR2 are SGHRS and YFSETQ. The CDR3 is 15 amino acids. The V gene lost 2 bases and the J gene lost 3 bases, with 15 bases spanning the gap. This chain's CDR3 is CASSLALGILYEQYF. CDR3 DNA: TGCGCCAGCAGCTTAGCCTTAGGGATCCTCTACGAGCAGTACTTC.

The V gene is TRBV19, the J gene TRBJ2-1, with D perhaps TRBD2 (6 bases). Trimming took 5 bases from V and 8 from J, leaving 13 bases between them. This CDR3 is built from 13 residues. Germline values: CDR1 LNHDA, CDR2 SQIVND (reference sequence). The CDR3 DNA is TGTGCCAGTAGTGCAACGGGAGCTGATGAGCAGTTCTTC. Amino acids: CASSATGADEQFF.

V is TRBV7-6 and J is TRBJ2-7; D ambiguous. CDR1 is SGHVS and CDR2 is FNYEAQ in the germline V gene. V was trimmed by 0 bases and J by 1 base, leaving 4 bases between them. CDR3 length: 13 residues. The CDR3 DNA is TGTGCCAGCAGCTTAGCCTTTTCCTACGAGCAGTACTTC. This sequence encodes CASSLAFSYEQYF.

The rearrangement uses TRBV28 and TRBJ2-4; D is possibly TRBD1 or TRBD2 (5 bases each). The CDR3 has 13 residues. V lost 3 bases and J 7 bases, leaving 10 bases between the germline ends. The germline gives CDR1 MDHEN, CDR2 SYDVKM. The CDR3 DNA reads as TGTGCCAGCAGTTTGGTGGGGGTGAACATTCAGTACTTC. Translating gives CASSLVGVNIQYF.

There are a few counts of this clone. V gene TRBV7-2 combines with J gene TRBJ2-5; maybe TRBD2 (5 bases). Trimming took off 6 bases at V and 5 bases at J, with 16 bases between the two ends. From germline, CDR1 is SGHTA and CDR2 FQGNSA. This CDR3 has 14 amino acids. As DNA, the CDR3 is TGTGCCAGCAGTCGCAGCGGAGTTAAGGAGACCCAGTACTTC. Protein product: CASSRSGVKETQYF.

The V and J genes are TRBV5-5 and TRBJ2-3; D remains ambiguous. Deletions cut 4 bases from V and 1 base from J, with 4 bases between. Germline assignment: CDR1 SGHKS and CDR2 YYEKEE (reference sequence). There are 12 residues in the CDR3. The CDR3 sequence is CASSGGTDTQYF. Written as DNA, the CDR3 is TGTGCCAGCAGCGGGGGCACAGATACGCAGTATTTT.

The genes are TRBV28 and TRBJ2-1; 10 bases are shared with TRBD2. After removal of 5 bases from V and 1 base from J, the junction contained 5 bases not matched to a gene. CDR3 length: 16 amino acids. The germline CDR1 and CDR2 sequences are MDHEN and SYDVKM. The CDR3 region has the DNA TGTGCCAGCAGTCAGACGACTAGCGGGTCCTACAATGAGCAGTTCTTC. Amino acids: CASSQTTSGSYNEQFF.

In DNA, the CDR3 is TGTGCCAGCAGCCCCACCAACCGACAGGGGGCCCACAATGAGCAGTTCTTC. Its translation is CASSPTNRQGAHNEQFF. This chain uses TRBV7-2 with TRBJ2-1, with 10 bases matching TRBD1. Trimming cost V 5 bases and J 5 bases; bases outside gene matches: 12. CDR3 length equals 17 residues. Germline V CDR1 and CDR2: SGHTA, FQGNSA.